The sample holds a few counts of the clone carrying this TCR beta chain. What it recognizes is unknown. RNA extraction and reverse transcription yielded cDNA as sequencing template. Repertoires were generated with immunoSEQ multiplex PCR, while TCRdb's copy carries only in-frame clones and drops some. Of 100,000 to 150,000 clones in the sample, roughly 50% were seen once. Individuals with alopecia areata gave both lesional scalp punch biopsies and peripheral blood for collection. Germline CDR1 and CDR2: SQVTM and ANQGSEA. The J segment lost 3 bases and the V segment lost 6 bases, leaving 13 bases of the junction unmatched. There are 16 residues in the CDR3. This sample was included in a study of CD8+ T cells in alopecia areata. The study's findings and limits: Compared with normal scalp, lesional scalp had higher clonality and more expanded CD8+ clones.

The sample consisted of CD8+ T cells sorted from blood, taken at week 0. The chain recombines TRBV29-1 with TRBJ1-2; 10 nucleotides line up with TRBD1. The sequence came from a human donor with alopecia areata. CDR3 DNA sequence: TGCAGCGTCGATACGGGACAGGGGCGTACAGACTATGGCTACACCTTC. This translates into CSVDTGQGRTDYGYTF.